The rows below give T cell receptor beta chains drawn from one sample of a study of blood T cell repertoires in COVID-19. The table came from immunoSEQ multiplex PCR; TCRdb's copy has only in-frame clones and leaves some out. The sample consists of about 87,000 clones, around 85% of them appearing once. Input material: peripheral blood. Source of these receptors: a woman of 80 years or more with COVID-19, enrolled during active disease. CDR3s include the opening cysteine and the closing phenylalanine or tryptophan. D genes are given only for firm matches. Size tells how often a clone was seen (once, few, many) or the class of an expanded clone, and some rows leave it out.

>.|TRBV7-6|few|TRBJ2-2
TGTGCCAGCAGCTTGGGGGGAACCGGGGAGCTGTTTTTT
CASSLGGTGELFF
>TRBD2|TRBV24-1|.|TRBJ2-1
TGTGCCACCAGTGGGCAGGCGATTACTAGCGGGTCTAACTACAATGAGCAGTTCTTC
CATSGQAITSGSNYNEQFF
>.|TRBV6-6|.|TRBJ1-5
TGTGCCAGCAGTGGGACGCGACAGGTTAGCAATCAGCCCCAGCATTTT
CASSGTRQVSNQPQHF
>.|TRBV5-1|.|TRBJ1-1
TGCGCCAGCACTTCGACAGGGAACACTGAAGCTTTCTTT
CASTSTGNTEAFF
>.|TRBV6-2/TRBV6-3|.|TRBJ1-2
TGTGCCAGCAGTTCCCGTTACTATGGCTACACCTTC
CASSSRYYGYTF
>.|TRBV18|once|TRBJ1-1
TGTGCCAGCTCACCACTCACACAGGGTGCGAACACTGAAGCTTTCTTT
CASSPLTQGANTEAFF
>TRBD2|TRBV5-1|once|TRBJ2-2
TGCGCCAGCAGCTGGACGGGAGGGCAATCTGGGGAGCTGTTTTTT
CASSWTGGQSGELFF
>TRBD1|TRBV5-4|.|TRBJ1-2
TGTGCCAGCCGGGACAGGGGGCACGTTGGCTACACCTTC
CASRDRGHVGYTF
>.|TRBV4-2|.|TRBJ2-7
TGTGCCAGCAGCCTGGGGGCCGCTGCCTACGAGCAGTACTTC
CASSLGAAAYEQYF
>.|TRBV27|.|TRBJ2-3
TGTGCCAGCAGTTTAACCGGTTTGGCGTCAGGGGTTACAGATACGCAGTATTTT
CASSLTGLASGVTDTQYF
>.|TRBV6-2/TRBV6-3|once|TRBJ1-1
TGTGCCAGCAGTTACCCATTAGGACAGTTATACACTGAAGCTTTCTTT
CASSYPLGQLYTEAFF
>.|TRBV19|.|TRBJ1-1
TGTGCCAGTAGTCAACGGGGGGTTACTGAAGCTTTCTTT
CASSQRGVTEAFF
>TRBD1|TRBV2|few|TRBJ2-7
TGTGCCAGCAGTGGACAGGGGGCCGTACACGAGCAGTACTTC
CASSGQGAVHEQYF
>.|TRBV29-1|.|TRBJ1-2
TGCAGCGTTGACGAGAACTATGGCTACACCTTC
CSVDENYGYTF
>.|TRBV19|.|TRBJ1-5
TGTGCCAGTAGTACCCTCGGGTGGTCGAATCAGCCCCAGCATTTT
CASSTLGWSNQPQHF
>TRBD1|TRBV7-9|.|TRBJ2-5
TGTGCCAGCAGCTGGGACAGGGCTGCGGAGACCCAGTACTTC
CASSWDRAAETQYF
>.|TRBV27|.|TRBJ2-1
TGTGCCAGCAGCTATGGGACTTCCTACAATGAGCAGTTCTTC
CASSYGTSYNEQFF
>.|TRBV3-1/TRBV3-2|.|TRBJ1-1
TGTGCCAGCAGCCAACCTTACAGTAGTGAAGCTTTCTTT
CASSQPYSSEAFF
>.|TRBV7-3|.|TRBJ1-1
TGTGCCAGCAGCCCTCCTCGGAACACTGAAGCTTTCTTT
CASSPPRNTEAFF
>TRBD2|TRBV7-8|.|TRBJ2-3
TGTGCCAGCAGCGATGGACTAGCACAAACAGATACGCAGTATTTT
CASSDGLAQTDTQYF
>TRBD1|TRBV5-4|.|TRBJ1-4
TGTGCCAGCAGCTTCTTAGGGGGCGCGGGTGAAAAACTGTTTTTT
CASSFLGGAGEKLFF
>.|TRBV5-4|.|TRBJ1-2
TGTGCCAGCAGCCGTGTCGGGTCCTATGACGGCTACACCTTC
CASSRVGSYDGYTF
>.|TRBV29-1|.|TRBJ1-3
TGCAGCGTTGATCAGGGGACGGGAGGAAACACCATATATTTT
CSVDQGTGGNTIYF
>.|TRBV27|.|TRBJ1-5
TGTGCCAGCACCCCCCGTGTGCTAAGCAATCAGCCCCAGCATTTT
CASTPRVLSNQPQHF
>TRBD1|TRBV4-1|.|TRBJ1-6
TGCGCCAGCAGCCAAATAAGACAGGGAAGGTCACCCCTCCACTTT
CASSQIRQGRSPLHF
>TRBD2|TRBV7-8|.|TRBJ2-3
TGTGCCAGCAGCAGCGGGACTAGCGGGAGGTCATATACGCAGTATTTT
CASSSGTSGRSYTQYF
>.|TRBV27|.|TRBJ1-2
TGTGCCAGCAGTTTATCCGGGAATGGCTACACCTTC
CASSLSGNGYTF
>TRBD1|TRBV27|.|TRBJ2-1
TGTGCCAGCAGTCGGACAGGGGGCAAATGGATGAATGAGCAGTTCTTC
CASSRTGGKWMNEQFF
>TRBD2|TRBV27|.|TRBJ2-3
TGTGCCAGCAGTTTAGTATCAGCGGGGGACTCCGATACGCAGTATTTT
CASSLVSAGDSDTQYF
>.|TRBV2|.|TRBJ2-5
TGTGCCAGCAGTGAGGGAGCCCATCAAGAGACCCAGTACTTC
CASSEGAHQETQYF
>TRBD1|TRBV19|.|TRBJ1-5
TGTGCCAGTAGTAGGACAGGCGGGATCGGTCAGCCCCAGCATTTT
CASSRTGGIGQPQHF
>.|TRBV27|.|TRBJ1-3
TGTGCCAGCAGTTTATTTCAGGGAGGGGGCTCTGGAAACACCATATATTTT
CASSLFQGGGSGNTIYF
>TRBD1|TRBV2|.|TRBJ1-1
TGTGCCAGCAGTCCTACAGGGGTGCCTGGAGCTTTCTTT
CASSPTGVPGAFF
>.|TRBV2|.|TRBJ2-5
TGTGCCAGCAGTGTAACTGAAGCCCAAGAGACCCAGTACTTC
CASSVTEAQETQYF
>.|TRBV18|.|TRBJ2-4
TGTGCCAGCTCACCACTTCAGGGTGCGGACATTCAGTACTTC
CASSPLQGADIQYF
>TRBD1|TRBV7-2|.|TRBJ1-3
TGTGCCAGCAGCTTCGGACAGGGAGGAAACACCATATATTTT
CASSFGQGGNTIYF
>.|TRBV29-1|.|TRBJ1-1
TGCAGCGTTGACGCGTCGTACACTGAAGCTTTCTTT
CSVDASYTEAFF
>TRBD1|TRBV15|.|TRBJ1-5
TGTGCCACCAGCACGGGGACAGGCATTCAGCCCCAGCATTTT
CATSTGTGIQPQHF
>.|TRBV10-3|.|TRBJ1-1
TGTGCCATCAGCTACGAGGCGACAGGCGTCACTGAAGCTTTCTTT
CAISYEATGVTEAFF
>.|TRBV28|.|TRBJ1-1
TGTGCTGTTCAGGGGAGACGGGGCACTGAAGCTTTCTTT
CAVQGRRGTEAFF
>TRBD2|TRBV6-1|.|TRBJ2-1
TGTGCCAGCAGTGCGGGACTAGCGGGCCAATTTTTATACAATGAGCAGTTCTTC
CASSAGLAGQFLYNEQFF
>TRBD2|TRBV7-9|.|TRBJ2-2
TGTGCCAGCAGCGCCGGACTAGCGGCGAACACCGGGGAGCTGTTTTTT
CASSAGLAANTGELFF
>.|TRBV19|.|TRBJ2-5
TGTGCCAGTAGAGTTAGTAGCGCCCAAGAGACCCAGTACTTC
CASRVSSAQETQYF
>.|TRBV28|.|TRBJ2-7
TGTGCCAGCATCTTCAGGGGTGGCGAGCAGTACTTC
CASIFRGGEQYF
>.|TRBV11-2|.|TRBJ1-4
TGTGCCAGCAGCTTACGTCCCGCGGCTAATGAAAAACTGTTTTTT
CASSLRPAANEKLFF
>.|TRBV4-1|.|TRBJ2-5
TGCGCCAGCAGCCAAGGCTCAACACAGGGAGGGGAGACCCAGTACTTC
CASSQGSTQGGETQYF
>.|TRBV20-1|.|TRBJ2-5
TGCAGTGCTAGTGGTGTCGGTGAGACCCAGTACTTC
CSASGVGETQYF
>.|TRBV4-1|.|TRBJ2-7
TGCGCCAGCAGCCAAGGAGCCAGGGCCTACGAGCAGTACTTC
CASSQGARAYEQYF
>TRBD1|TRBV19|.|TRBJ1-1
TGTGCCAGTAGTCCCGGGACAGGGGGCGCGGGCACTGAAGCTTTCTTT
CASSPGTGGAGTEAFF
>.|TRBV27|.|TRBJ2-7
TGTGCCAGCCGGTTATTGGGCTTGGGTGAGCAGTACTTC
CASRLLGLGEQYF
>.|TRBV5-1|.|TRBJ1-4
TGCGCCAGCAGCTTGAGCCAGGGAGGTAATGAAAAACTGTTTTTT
CASSLSQGGNEKLFF
>.|TRBV7-2|.|TRBJ2-7
TGTGCCAGCAGCTTAGTCATGGGGGGCTACGAGCAGTACTTC
CASSLVMGGYEQYF
>.|TRBV10-1|medium-sized|TRBJ2-5
TGCGCCAGCAGTGAGTCGGCAGGCCAAGAGACCCAGTACTTC
CASSESAGQETQYF
>.|TRBV19|.|TRBJ2-5
TGTGCCAGTAGCGATCGGGGAGGAGAGACCCAGTACTTC
CASSDRGGETQYF
>TRBD2|TRBV9|.|TRBJ2-5
TGTGCCAGCAGCGGCCGACTAGCGGGGGATGATGGGGAGACCCAGTACTTC
CASSGRLAGDDGETQYF
>TRBD1|TRBV19|once|TRBJ1-5
TGTGCCAGTAGTCCCCCTTGGGGACAGGGTAGTCAGCCCCAGCATTTT
CASSPPWGQGSQPQHF
>.|TRBV7-9|.|TRBJ2-3
TGTGCCAGCAGCTTACTAGCGCAGTTCACAGATACGCAGTATTTT
CASSLLAQFTDTQYF